These T cell receptor beta chains were read from a single sample in a study of spatial heterogeneity in lung cancer. TCRdb re-called the 5' RACE reads through MiXCR, storing one row per CDR3 protein. The profile shows 30,000 to 45,000 distinct CDR3 sequences, around 7.5% of them singletons. The material was PBMCs, obtained at surgery. The origin of the receptors is a male donor with early-stage non-small cell lung cancer. Both conserved end residues are part of each CDR3. The D gene is left open where the match is weak. Some rows mark clone size as missing; the rest say once, few, many or name a class of expanded clone.

V	D	size	J	DNA	CDR3
TRBV5-1	NA	many	TRBJ1-1	TGCGCCAGCAGCTTGGGAGTCAGGGCCACTGAAGCTTTCTTT	CASSLGVRATEAFF
TRBV7-2	NA	NA	TRBJ2-6	TGTGCCAGCAGCTTAGGGGGGGCCGGGGCCAACGTCCTGACTTTC	CASSLGGAGANVLTF
TRBV6-5	NA	NA	TRBJ2-3	TGTGCCAGCAGGCTAGGACGCCGCACAGATACGCAGTATTTT	CASRLGRRTDTQYF
TRBV4-2	NA	many	TRBJ2-7	TGTGCCAGCAGCCAAGATGGGGTTGGACAGACCTCCTACGAGCAGTACTTC	CASSQDGVGQTSYEQYF
TRBV6-6	TRBD2	many	TRBJ2-1	TGTGCCAGCAGCCGGGGACTAGGAAACAATGAGCAGTTCTTC	CASSRGLGNNEQFF
TRBV29-1	NA	many	TRBJ1-1	TGCAGCGCCAGGACTGGAGTTAACACTGAAGCTTTCTTT	CSARTGVNTEAFF
TRBV6-6	TRBD2	many	TRBJ2-1	TGTGCCAGCAGTAACCCGCCGCTAGCGGGGGGGCCCAATGAGCAGTTCTTC	CASSNPPLAGGPNEQFF
TRBV30	TRBD1	few	TRBJ1-1	TGTGCCTCTCACAGGGGGCGCATCACTGAAGCTTTCTTT	CASHRGRITEAFF
TRBV10-3	NA	many	TRBJ1-1	TGTGCCATCAGTGAGTCGACTCGGACCCGTGGAGCTTTCTTT	CAISESTRTRGAFF
TRBV27	NA	NA	TRBJ1-5	TGTGCCAGCAGTTTTTCTGCCCTAGGGGGAAGCAATCAGCCCCAGCATTTT	CASSFSALGGSNQPQHF
TRBV28	TRBD1	NA	TRBJ1-2	TGTGCCAGCATATCGGGACAGCTGCGAGGCTACACCTTC	CASISGQLRGYTF
TRBV6-6	NA	many	TRBJ1-1	TGTGCCTCGGGATGGGGGGGCGCGAACACTGAAGCTTTCTTT	CASGWGGANTEAFF
TRBV2	NA	few	TRBJ2-5	TGTGCCAGCAGTGAAGTTCTATCGGGGGAGAAGGGGGAGACCCAGTACTTC	CASSEVLSGEKGETQYF
TRBV28	NA	many	TRBJ2-3	TGTGCCAGCAGTTTGAGGGATACGCAGTATTTT	CASSLRDTQYF
TRBV2	NA	many	TRBJ2-5	TGTGCCAGCAGTGACTTCCAAGAGACCCAGTACTTC	CASSDFQETQYF
TRBV20-1	NA	NA	TRBJ2-3	TGCAGTGTTAGGGAGACTCTTGGCACAGATACGCAGTATTTT	CSVRETLGTDTQYF
TRBV20-1	TRBD2	few	TRBJ2-1	TGCAGTGCCTGGACTAGCGGGGGGGTCAATGAGCAGTTCTTC	CSAWTSGGVNEQFF
TRBV7-2	NA	many	TRBJ1-1	TGTGCCAGCAGCCCGCAAGGCACGGCAAACACTGAAGCTTTCTTT	CASSPQGTANTEAFF
TRBV5-1	TRBD1	few	TRBJ2-1	TGCGCCAGCAGCTTACCGGACAGGGGCCATGAGCAGTTCTTC	CASSLPDRGHEQFF
TRBV11-1	NA	many	TRBJ2-3	TGTGCCAGCAGCTCGACCCGTACTCGAACACCGAATACGCAGTATTTT	CASSSTRTRTPNTQYF